The 6 T cell receptor beta chains in this list originate from one sample, sequenced in a study of molecular identifiers for immune sequencing clone quantification. TCRdb reprocessed the PCR reads via MiXCR and lists one record per CDR3 protein. The top ten hold approximately 0.8% of the sample, which has fewer than 350,000 distinct CDR3 sequences, over 20% seen once. Sequences were obtained from naive CD8+ T cells from blood, with Jurkat cell RNA spiked in. Subset here: FACS-sorted CD8+CD4-CCR7+CD45RA+ naive T cells. These receptors originate from a human donor in good health. Some libraries in this study had Jurkat cell RNA spiked in.

A single count supports this clonotype. The chain employs TRBV4-3 and TRBJ2-7, with D unclear. The V gene lost 0 bases and the J gene lost 2 bases, with 11 bases spanning the gap. Per the germline V gene, CDR1 is LGHNA and CDR2 is YSLEER. The CDR3 contains 15 residues. CDR3 nucleotides: TGCGCCAGCAGCCAAGATGACCGAGGTGCCTACGAGCAGTACTTC. Its translation is CASSQDDRGAYEQYF.

The rearrangement uses TRBV27 and TRBJ1-2; possible D gene TRBD1, 5 bases. CDR1 and CDR2 (germline): MNHEY, SMNVEV (reference sequence). There are 14 residues in the CDR3. The V and J ends lost 5 bases and 12 bases respectively, with 22 bases between them. The CDR3 bases are TGTGCCAGCAGTGGGGGGGGGGGTCGACGTGGGCACACCTTC. The encoded protein is CASSGGGGRRGHTF.

Details on this clonotype: The likely explanation is a read error, given a far larger clone one base away. This chain links TRBV28 with TRBJ1-1, with TRBD1 as a possible D gene (6 bases). Germline V gene data show CDR1 as MDHEN and CDR2 as SYDVKM. CDR3 length: 14 residues. This chain's CDR3 is CASSFRGLNTEVFF. The CDR3 nucleotides are TGTGCCAGCAGTTTCAGGGGTTTGAACACTGAAGTTTTCTTT.

The table lists this clonotype with many counts. V is TRBV3-1 and J is TRBJ2-7, with D possibly TRBD1 on 6 matching bases. Germline V CDR1 and CDR2: LGHDT, YNNKEL (reference sequence). V lost 5 bases to trimming and J lost 7 bases, with 21 bases between them. The CDR3 loop spans 15 amino acids. Written as DNA, the CDR3 is TGTGCCAGCAGCAAAACGGGTCCAGGGGCGTGGGAGCAGTACTTC. Protein product: CASSKTGPGAWEQYF.

This clonotype came up many times. The chain employs TRBV12-3 or TRBV12-4 and TRBJ2-3; 10 nucleotides match TRBD2. The CDR3 has 15 amino acids. After removal of 7 bases from V and 0 bases from J, the junction contained 4 bases not matched to a gene. This CDR3 reads CASTGLAESTDTQYF. The DNA for the CDR3 is TGTGCCAGCACCGGACTAGCGGAGAGCACAGATACGCAGTATTTT.

This clonotype was recorded at least ten times. This chain joins TRBV29-1 and TRBJ2-3; 8 bases are a match to TRBD1. The CDR3 consists of 13 residues. Germline V gene sequence: CDR1 SQVTM, CDR2 ANQGSEA. Losses at the gene ends were 6 bases for V and 4 bases for J; bases not matched to a gene: 6. The CDR3 sequence is CSVDDRGSDTQYF. The CDR3 DNA sequence: TGCAGCGTCGACGACAGGGGATCAGATACGCAGTATTTT.